The entry below describes one T cell receptor (beta chain). This clone was detected only a few times. There is no known antigen for this receptor. Base qualities were left out, and no much larger clone turns up one base away. Before undergoing thyroid surgery, none of the patients had been given any kind of treatment. Using T-cell receptor beta sequencing, the researchers looked back retrospectively at clinical samples from patients, gathered between about 2011 and 2019. The method behind the library was PCR. These reads were obtained on an Illumina HiSeq 4000. High-throughput sequencing was used to profile the TCR beta-chain CDR3 region of every patient. Turning to the authors' computational methods: CDR3 differences across clinicopathological groups were used to build a classifier for discriminating distant-metastatic papillary thyroid cancer patients. Repertoire diversity was assessed with the Shannon index, and tumor-blood repertoire similarity with the Morisita-Horn index. TCRdb ran its own pipeline on the public reads, namely fastp trimming at Q25 and MiXCR clone calling, and kept in-frame beta chains. In this record, the V and J calls reflect TCRdb's handling and not the investigators' own analysis. This sample has approximately 7,000 clones in its table, and 15% to 20% of those were observed once. Roughly a quarter of the sample is taken by the ten largest.

The data originate from a study of metastatic and nonmetastatic thyroid tumors (TCRdb year 2020). For the study in its entirety: The researchers compared repertoires between peripheral blood samples and tumor or nodule tissue samples from patients with malignant or benign thyroid disease. Results and caveats for the whole study, not just this receptor: In both blood and tumor samples, malignant tumors were reported to have significantly higher TCR beta diversity than benign nodules.

V is clipped by 2 bases and J by 13 bases, and the sequence between their germline boundaries is 13 bases long. From a lookup of the germline V gene (reference sequence), CDR1 and CDR2 are MNHEY and SMNVEV. The CDR3 numbers 12 residues from cysteine through phenylalanine. CDR3 DNA is the only sequence kept; it has 36 bases, read in frame from the first base. This TCR was sampled from a male donor with papillary thyroid cancer or a benign thyroid nodule (not recorded which). Some clones in this sample may be carry-over from other donors' samples. Sequences were obtained from adjacent normal tissue. The sequence links TRBV27 to TRBJ2-3, with the D assignment possibly TRBD1 or TRBD2, given 5 matching bases for each. CDR3 region: CASSLVGVIEYF. The DNA sequence reads TGTGCCAGCAGTTTAGTGGGGGTGATAGAGTATTTT.